These 7 T cell receptor beta chains originate from one sample sequenced in a study of cytomegalovirus exposure and HLA in healthy donors. The study ran its PCR with 60 Vbeta and 13 Jbeta primers. Method: immunoSEQ multiplex PCR; TCRdb's copy keeps in-frame clones and lacks some. The sample has about 130,000 clones; roughly 75% are singletons. What was sequenced was PBMCs. Receptors were obtained from a woman aged 45-60 years in good health and CMV-seronegative.

J is TRBJ2-1 and V is TRBV27; TRBD2 might be the D (6 bases). This CDR3 contains 16 residues. CDR1 is MNHEY and CDR2 is SMNVEV in the germline V gene (reference sequence). Trimming left V 6 bases short and J 1 base short, with 16 bases between. The CDR3, as DNA: TGTGCCAGCAGGCCTCAAGCGGGCGAGTCCTACAATGAGCAGTTCTTC. Its protein product is CASRPQAGESYNEQFF.

The chain is built from TRBV9 and TRBJ1-2; D not certain. This CDR3 is built from 13 residues. V was pared by 3 bases and J by 2 bases, with 8 bases between. Per the germline V gene, CDR1 is SGDLS and CDR2 is YYNGEE. CDR3 bases: TGTGCCAGCAGCGCGGGTCTCAACTATGGCTACACCTTC. Encoded protein: CASSAGLNYGYTF.

As DNA, the CDR3 is TGTGCCAGTAGTATTCGACTAGCGGGCACCGGGGAGCTGTTTTTT. This translates into CASSIRLAGTGELFF. The chain links TRBV19 to TRBJ2-2, with TRBD2 identical over 10 bases. The V and J ends lost 3 bases and 4 bases, in that order; junction bases with no gene match: 2. Germline CDR1 and CDR2: LNHDA and SQIVND (reference sequence). The CDR3 loop spans 15 amino acids.

V is TRBV7-2 and J is TRBJ2-5; TRBD1 matches 8 bases. The last part of the DNA fits TRBJ2-7 better; the J call may be wrong. CDR1 SGHTA and CDR2 FQGNSA come from the germline V gene. The CDR3 has 14 amino acids. CDR3 nucleotide sequence: TGTGCCAGCAGCCCCGGGACAGGAGTTTACGAGCAGTACTTC. This translates into CASSPGTGVYEQYF.

J is TRBJ1-2 and V is TRBV10-3, with TRBD1 identical over 7 bases. Trimming took 6 bases from V and 7 from J; bases not matched to a gene: 2. Germline V CDR1 and CDR2: ENHRY, SYGVKD. The CDR3 covers 11 residues. CDR3 residues: CAIRAGGGYTF. CDR3 bases: TGTGCCATCAGGGCAGGGGGTGGCTACACCTTC.

This clone was observed a few times. V usage is TRBV27 and J usage is TRBJ2-3; 7 positions agree with TRBD2. The CDR3 is 15 amino acids. The junction had 10 bases not matched to a gene; V was cut back by 2 bases and J by 8 bases. From germline, CDR1 is MNHEY and CDR2 SMNVEV (reference sequence). The CDR3 sequence is CASSLGTEQRGTQYF. Written as DNA, the CDR3 is TGTGCCAGCAGTTTAGGAACAGAACAGCGGGGTACGCAGTATTTT.

The chain is built from TRBV6-5 and TRBJ1-3; 7 nucleotides align to TRBD1. V lost 5 bases to trimming and J lost 8 bases; unmatched junction nucleotides: 12. In germline, CDR1 is MNHEY, CDR2 SVGAGI. This CDR3 region has 15 residues. DNA of the CDR3: TGTGCCAGCAGTACGATTACAGGGGTTTCGGACACCATATATTTT. Protein product: CASSTITGVSDTIYF.